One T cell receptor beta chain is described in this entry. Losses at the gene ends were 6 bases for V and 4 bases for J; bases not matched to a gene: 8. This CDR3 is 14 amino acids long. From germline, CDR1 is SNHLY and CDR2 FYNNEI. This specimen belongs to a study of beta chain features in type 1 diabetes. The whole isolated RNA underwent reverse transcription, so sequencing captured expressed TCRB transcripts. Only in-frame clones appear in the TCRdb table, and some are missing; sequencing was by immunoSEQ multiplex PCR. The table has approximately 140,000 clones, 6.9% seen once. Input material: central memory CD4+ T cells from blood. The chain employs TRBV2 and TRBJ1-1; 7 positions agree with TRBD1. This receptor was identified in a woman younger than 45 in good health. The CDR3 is CASRLQGVGTEAFF. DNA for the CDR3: TGTGCCAGCAGATTGCAGGGGGTTGGCACTGAAGCTTTCTTT.